This TCR beta chain was captured in a study of blood T cell repertoires in COVID-19. Profiled with immunoSEQ multiplex PCR; TCRdb holds only in-frame clones, not every one. The sample yields around 310,000 clones, about 90% seen once. CDR1 is MNHNY, CDR2 SVGAGI, per germline (reference sequence). V gave up 4 bases and J gave up 5 bases; unmatched junction bases: 2. This CDR3 has 13 amino acids. The chain links TRBV6-6 to TRBJ1-5; the match to TRBD1 covers 7 bases. The TCR comes from a woman between 25 and 40 years old who had recovered from COVID-19. The sample comprised PBMCs or T cells enriched from blood (not recorded which). CDR3 DNA sequence: TGTGCCAGCAGTTGGGGACAGCATCAGCCCCAGCATTTT. Amino acids: CASSWGQHQPQHF.